The clone carrying this T cell receptor (beta chain) was seen a handful of times. This entry comes from a study of T-cell memory formation after mild COVID-19. A single record per CDR3 protein comes from TCRdb applying MiXCR to the 5' RACE reads. The sample has 450,000 to 650,000 distinct CDR3 sequences, 20% seen once. Trimming took off 6 bases at V and 4 bases at J, with 19 bases between the two ends. The length of the CDR3 is 15 residues. CDR1 is MNHEY, CDR2 SVGEGT, per germline. This rearrangement joins TRBV6-2 or TRBV6-3 to TRBJ2-7; D gene ambiguous. Sequencing was carried out using PBMCs or a T cell subset sorted from them (not recorded which). The receptor was derived from an adult woman who had mild COVID-19 (a few samples of this study predate the infection). Cell type and time point are not known. CDR3 region: CASRDPWSDPYEQYF. The CDR3 region has the DNA TGTGCCAGCAGGGACCCCTGGAGCGACCCTTACGAGCAGTACTTC.